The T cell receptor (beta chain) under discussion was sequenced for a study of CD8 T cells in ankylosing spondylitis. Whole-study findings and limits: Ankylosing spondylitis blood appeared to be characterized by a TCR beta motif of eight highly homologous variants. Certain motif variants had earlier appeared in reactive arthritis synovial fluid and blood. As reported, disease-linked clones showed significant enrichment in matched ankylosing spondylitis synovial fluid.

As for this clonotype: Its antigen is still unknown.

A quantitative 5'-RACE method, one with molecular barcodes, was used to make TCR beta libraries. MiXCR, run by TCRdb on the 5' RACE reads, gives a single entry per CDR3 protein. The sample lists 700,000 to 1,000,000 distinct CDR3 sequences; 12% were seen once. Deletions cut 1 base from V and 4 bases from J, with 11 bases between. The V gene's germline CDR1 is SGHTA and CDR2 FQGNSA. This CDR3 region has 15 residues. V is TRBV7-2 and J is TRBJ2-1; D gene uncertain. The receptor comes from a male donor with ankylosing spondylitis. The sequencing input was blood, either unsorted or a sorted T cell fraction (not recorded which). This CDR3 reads CASSLGMGQYNEQFF. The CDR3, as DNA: TGTGCCAGCAGCTTAGGGATGGGCCAGTACAATGAGCAGTTCTTC.